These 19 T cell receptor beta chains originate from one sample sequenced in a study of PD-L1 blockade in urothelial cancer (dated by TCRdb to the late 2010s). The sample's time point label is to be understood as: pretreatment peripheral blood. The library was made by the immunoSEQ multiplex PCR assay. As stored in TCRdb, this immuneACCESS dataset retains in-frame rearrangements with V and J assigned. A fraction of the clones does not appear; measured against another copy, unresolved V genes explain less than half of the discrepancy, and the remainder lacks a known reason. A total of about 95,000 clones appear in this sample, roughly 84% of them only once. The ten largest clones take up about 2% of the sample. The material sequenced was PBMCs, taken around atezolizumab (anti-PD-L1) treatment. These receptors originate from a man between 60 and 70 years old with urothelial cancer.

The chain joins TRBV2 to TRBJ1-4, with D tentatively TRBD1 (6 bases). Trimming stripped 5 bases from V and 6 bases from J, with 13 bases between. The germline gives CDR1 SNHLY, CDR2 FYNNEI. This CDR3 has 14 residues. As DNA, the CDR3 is TGTGCCAGCAGTCAGGACAGAGGAGATGAAAAACTGTTTTTT. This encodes CASSQDRGDEKLFF.

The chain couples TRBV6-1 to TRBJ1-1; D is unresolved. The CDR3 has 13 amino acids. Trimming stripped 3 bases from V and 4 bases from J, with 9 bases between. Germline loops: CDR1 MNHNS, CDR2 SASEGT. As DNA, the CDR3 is TGTGCCAGCAGTGATTTGGCCGCCACTGAAGCTTTCTTT. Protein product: CASSDLAATEAFF.

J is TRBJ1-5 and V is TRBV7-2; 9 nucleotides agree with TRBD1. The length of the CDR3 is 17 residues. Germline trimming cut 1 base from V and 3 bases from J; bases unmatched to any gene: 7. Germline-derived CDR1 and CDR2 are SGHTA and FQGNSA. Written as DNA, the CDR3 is TGTGCCAGCAGCTTAGTACAACAGGGGGCGCCCAATCAGCCCCAGCATTTT. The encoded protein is CASSLVQQGAPNQPQHF.

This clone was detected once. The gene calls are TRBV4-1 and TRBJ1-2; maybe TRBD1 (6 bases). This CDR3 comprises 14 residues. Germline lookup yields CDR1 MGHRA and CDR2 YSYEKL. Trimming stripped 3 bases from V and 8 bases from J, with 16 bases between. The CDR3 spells CASSQSRGGGGYTF. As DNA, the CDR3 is TGCGCCAGCAGCCAGAGCAGGGGCGGAGGAGGCTACACCTTC.

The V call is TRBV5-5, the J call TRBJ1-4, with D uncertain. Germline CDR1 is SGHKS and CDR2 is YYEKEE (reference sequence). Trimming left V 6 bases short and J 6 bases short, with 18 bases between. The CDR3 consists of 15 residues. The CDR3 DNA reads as TGTGCCAGCACCACTGGACTGACTTCGGATGAAAAACTGTTTTTT. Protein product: CASTTGLTSDEKLFF.

The CDR3 protein is CASSFDSETYEQYF. Here the CDR3 DNA reads TGTGCCAGCAGTTTCGACAGTGAAACCTACGAGCAGTACTTC. The chain has TRBV28 and TRBJ2-7; maybe TRBD1 (5 bases). This CDR3 is built from 14 residues. In germline, CDR1 is MDHEN, CDR2 SYDVKM. The V and J ends lost 3 bases and 2 bases respectively, with 11 bases between them.

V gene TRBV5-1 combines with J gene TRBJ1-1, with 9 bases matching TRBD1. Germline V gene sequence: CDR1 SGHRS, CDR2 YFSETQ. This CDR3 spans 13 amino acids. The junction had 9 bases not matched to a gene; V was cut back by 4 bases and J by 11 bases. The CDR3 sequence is CASSPEGQGNAFF. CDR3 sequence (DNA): TGCGCCAGCAGCCCTGAAGGACAGGGGAACGCTTTCTTT. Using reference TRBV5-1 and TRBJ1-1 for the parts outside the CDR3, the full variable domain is KAGVTQTPRYLIKTRGQQVTLSCSPISGHRSVSWYQQTPGQGLQFLFEYFSETQRNKGNFPGRFSGRQFSNSRSEMNVSTLELGDSALYLCASSPEGQGNAFFGQGTRLTVV.

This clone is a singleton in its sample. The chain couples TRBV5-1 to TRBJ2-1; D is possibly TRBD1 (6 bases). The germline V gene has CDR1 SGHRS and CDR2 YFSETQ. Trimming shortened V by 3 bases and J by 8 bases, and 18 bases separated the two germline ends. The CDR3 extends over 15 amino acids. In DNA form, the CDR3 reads TGCGCCAGCAGCTGGAGAGAACAGGCAGGGGATGAGCAGTTCTTC. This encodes CASSWREQAGDEQFF. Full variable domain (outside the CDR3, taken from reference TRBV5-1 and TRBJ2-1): KAGVTQTPRYLIKTRGQQVTLSCSPISGHRSVSWYQQTPGQGLQFLFEYFSETQRNKGNFPGRFSGRQFSNSRSEMNVSTLELGDSALYLCASSWREQAGDEQFFGPGTRLTVL.

Here the CDR3 reads CASSPETGFGETQYF. The CDR3 DNA reads TGTGCCAGCTCACCTGAAACAGGGTTCGGGGAGACCCAGTACTTC. This chain uses TRBV18 with TRBJ2-5; D might be TRBD1 (6 bases). Per germline, CDR1 KGHSH and CDR2 LQKENI. Trimming left V 3 bases short and J 5 bases short, with 16 bases between. This CDR3 has 15 residues.

CDR3 loop: CASSFQGLGTGELFF. DNA of the CDR3: TGTGCCAGCAGCTTCCAGGGCCTCGGGACCGGGGAGCTGTTTTTT. This rearrangement joins TRBV5-6 to TRBJ2-2; weak D call: TRBD1 (5 bases). Trimming stripped 2 bases from V and 5 bases from J, with 13 bases between. This CDR3 contains 15 residues. Germline CDR1 and CDR2: SGHDT and YYEEEE. Combining the CDR3 with reference TRBV5-6 and TRBJ2-2 gives the whole variable domain DAGVTQSPTHLIKTRGQQVTLRCSPKSGHDTVSWYQQALGQGPQFIFQYYEEEERQRGNFPDRFSGHQFPNYSSELNVNALLLGDSALYLCASSFQGLGTGELFFGEGSRLTVL.

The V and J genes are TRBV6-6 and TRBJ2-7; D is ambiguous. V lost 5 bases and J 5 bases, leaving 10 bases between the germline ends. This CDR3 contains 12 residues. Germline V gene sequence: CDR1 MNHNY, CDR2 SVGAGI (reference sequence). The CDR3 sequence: CASSPLSNEQYF. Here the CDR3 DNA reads TGTGCCAGCAGTCCCCTTAGCAACGAGCAGTACTTC.

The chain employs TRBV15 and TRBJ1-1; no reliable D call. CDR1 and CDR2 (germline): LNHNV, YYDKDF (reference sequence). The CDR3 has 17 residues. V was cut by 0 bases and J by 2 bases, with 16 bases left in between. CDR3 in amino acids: CATSREKGPGFNTEAFF. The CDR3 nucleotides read TGTGCCACCAGCAGAGAGAAAGGTCCGGGGTTTAACACTGAAGCTTTCTTT. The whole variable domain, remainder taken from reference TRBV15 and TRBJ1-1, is DAMVIQNPRYQVTQFGKPVTLSCSQTLNHNVMYWYQQKSSQAPKLLFHYYDKDFNNEADTPDNFQSRRPNTSFCFLDIRSPGLGDTAMYLCATSREKGPGFNTEAFFGQGTRLTVV.

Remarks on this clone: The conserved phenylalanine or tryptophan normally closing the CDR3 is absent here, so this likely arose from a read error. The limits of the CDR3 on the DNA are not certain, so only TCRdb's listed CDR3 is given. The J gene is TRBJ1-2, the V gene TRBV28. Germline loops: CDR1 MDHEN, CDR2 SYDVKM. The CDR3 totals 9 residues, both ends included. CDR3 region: CASRPSPNL.

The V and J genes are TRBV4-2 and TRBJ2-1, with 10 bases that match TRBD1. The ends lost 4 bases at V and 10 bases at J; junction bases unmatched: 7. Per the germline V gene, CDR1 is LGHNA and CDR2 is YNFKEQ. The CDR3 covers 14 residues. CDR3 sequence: CASSPSTGGYEQFF. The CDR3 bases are TGTGCCAGCAGCCCCTCGACAGGGGGCTACGAGCAGTTCTTC.

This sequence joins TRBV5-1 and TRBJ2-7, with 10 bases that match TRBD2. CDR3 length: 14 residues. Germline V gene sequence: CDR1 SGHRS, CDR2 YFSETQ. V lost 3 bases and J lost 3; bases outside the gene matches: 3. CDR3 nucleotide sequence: TGCGCCAGCAGCTGGGCTAGCGGGGGCTACGAGCAGTACTTC. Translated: CASSWASGGYEQYF.

CDR3 in amino acids: CASSMRGTDTQYF. CDR3 coding DNA: TGTGCCAGTTCTATGCGGGGCACAGATACGCAGTATTTT. The chain joins TRBV27 to TRBJ2-3, with TRBD2 as a possible D gene (5 bases). Germline CDR1 and CDR2: MNHEY and SMNVEV (reference sequence). V was cut by 9 bases and J by 1 base, with 11 bases left in between. The CDR3 is made up of 13 amino acids.

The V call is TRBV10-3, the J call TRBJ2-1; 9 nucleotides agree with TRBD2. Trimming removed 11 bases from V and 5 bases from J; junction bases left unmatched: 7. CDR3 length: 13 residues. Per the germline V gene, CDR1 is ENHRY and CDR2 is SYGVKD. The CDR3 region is CASQREVNNEQFF. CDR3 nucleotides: TGTGCCTCCCAGCGGGAGGTTAACAATGAGCAGTTCTTC.

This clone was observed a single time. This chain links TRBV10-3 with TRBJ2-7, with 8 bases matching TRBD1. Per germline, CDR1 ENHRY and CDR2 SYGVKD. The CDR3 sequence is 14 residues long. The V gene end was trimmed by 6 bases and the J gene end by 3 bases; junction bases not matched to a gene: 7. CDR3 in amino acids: CAIRPGGFHYEQYF. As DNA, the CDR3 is TGTGCCATCAGGCCAGGGGGCTTTCACTACGAGCAGTACTTC.

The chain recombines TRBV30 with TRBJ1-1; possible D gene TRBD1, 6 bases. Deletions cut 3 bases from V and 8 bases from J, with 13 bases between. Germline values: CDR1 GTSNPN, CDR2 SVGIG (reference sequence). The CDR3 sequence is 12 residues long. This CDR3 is CAWSYLDREAFF. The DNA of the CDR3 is TGTGCCTGGAGCTACTTAGACAGGGAAGCTTTCTTT.